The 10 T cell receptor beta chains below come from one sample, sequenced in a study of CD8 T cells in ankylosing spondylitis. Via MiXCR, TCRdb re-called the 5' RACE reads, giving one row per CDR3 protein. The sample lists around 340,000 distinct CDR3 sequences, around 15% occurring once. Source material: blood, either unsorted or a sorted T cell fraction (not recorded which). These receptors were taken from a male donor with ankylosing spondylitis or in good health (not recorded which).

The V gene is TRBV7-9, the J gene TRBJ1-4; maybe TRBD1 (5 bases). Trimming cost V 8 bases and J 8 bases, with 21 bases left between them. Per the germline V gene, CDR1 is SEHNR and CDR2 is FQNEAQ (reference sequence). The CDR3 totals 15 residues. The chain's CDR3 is CASGSDRGAGEKLFF. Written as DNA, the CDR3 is TGTGCCAGCGGCTCCGATCGAGGGGCCGGCGAAAAACTGTTTTTT. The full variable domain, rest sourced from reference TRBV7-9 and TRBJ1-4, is DTGVSQNPRHKITKRGQNVTFRCDPISEHNRLYWYRQTLGQGPEFLTYFQNEAQLEKSRLLSDRFSAERPKGSFSTLEIQRTEQGDSAMYLCASGSDRGAGEKLFFGSGTQLSVL.

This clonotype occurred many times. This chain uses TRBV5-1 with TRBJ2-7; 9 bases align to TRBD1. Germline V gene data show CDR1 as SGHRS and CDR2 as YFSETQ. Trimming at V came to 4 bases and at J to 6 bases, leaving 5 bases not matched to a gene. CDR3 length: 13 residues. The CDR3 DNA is TGCGCCAGCAGCCCAGGACAGGGGCTCGAGCAGTACTTC. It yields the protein CASSPGQGLEQYF.

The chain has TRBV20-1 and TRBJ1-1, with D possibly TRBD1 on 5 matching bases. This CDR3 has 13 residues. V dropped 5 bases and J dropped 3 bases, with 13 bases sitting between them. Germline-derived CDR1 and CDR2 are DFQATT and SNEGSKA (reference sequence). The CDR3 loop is CSAARGADTEAFF. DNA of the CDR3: TGCAGTGCTGCTAGGGGAGCCGACACTGAAGCTTTCTTT.

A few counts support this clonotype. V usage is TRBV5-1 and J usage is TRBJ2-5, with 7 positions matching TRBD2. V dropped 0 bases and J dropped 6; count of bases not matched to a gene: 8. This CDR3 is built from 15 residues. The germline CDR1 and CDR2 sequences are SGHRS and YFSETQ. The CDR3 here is CASSLESGESQTQYF. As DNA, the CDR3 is TGCGCCAGCAGCTTGGAAAGCGGGGAGAGCCAGACCCAGTACTTC.

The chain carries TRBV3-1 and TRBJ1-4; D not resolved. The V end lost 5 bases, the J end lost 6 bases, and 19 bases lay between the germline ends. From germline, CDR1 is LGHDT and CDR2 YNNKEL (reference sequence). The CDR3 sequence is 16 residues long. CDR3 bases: TGTGCCAGCAGCTCTTGGACCGCTGCACTCGATGAAAAACTGTTTTTT. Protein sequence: CASSSWTAALDEKLFF.

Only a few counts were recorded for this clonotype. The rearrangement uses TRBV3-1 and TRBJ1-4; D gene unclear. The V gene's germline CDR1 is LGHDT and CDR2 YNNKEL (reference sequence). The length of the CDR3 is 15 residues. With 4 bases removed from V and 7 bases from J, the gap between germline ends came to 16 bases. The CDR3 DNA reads TGTGCCAGCAGCCCGTCGGGAGGGCTATCTGAAAAACTGTTTTTT. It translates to CASSPSGGLSEKLFF. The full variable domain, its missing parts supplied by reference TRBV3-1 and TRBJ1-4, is DTAVSQTPKYLVTQMGNDKSIKCEQNLGHDTMYWYKQDSKKFLKIMFSYNNKELIINETVPNRFSPKSPDKAHLNLHINSLELGDSAVYFCASSPSGGLSEKLFFGSGTQLSVL.

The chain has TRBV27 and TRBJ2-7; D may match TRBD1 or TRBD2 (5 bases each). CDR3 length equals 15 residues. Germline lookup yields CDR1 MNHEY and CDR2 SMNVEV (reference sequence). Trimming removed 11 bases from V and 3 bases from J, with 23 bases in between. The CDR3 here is CADEGGEKGIYEQYF. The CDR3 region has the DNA TGTGCCGACGAGGGTGGGGAGAAGGGGATCTACGAGCAGTACTTC.

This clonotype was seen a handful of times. CDR3 in amino acids: CASSVDGRFEPQHF. CDR3 DNA sequence: TGTGCCAGCAGCGTAGATGGTAGGTTTGAGCCCCAGCATTTT. J is TRBJ1-5 and V is TRBV9; D not certain. CDR1 and CDR2 (germline): SGDLS, YYNGEE. The CDR3 extends over 14 amino acids. V lost 0 bases, J lost 8 bases, and 12 bases lay in between.

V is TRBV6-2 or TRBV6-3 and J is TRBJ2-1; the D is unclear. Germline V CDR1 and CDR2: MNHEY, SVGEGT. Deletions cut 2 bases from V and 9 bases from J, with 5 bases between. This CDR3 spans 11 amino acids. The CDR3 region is CASSYDSEQFF. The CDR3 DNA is TGTGCCAGCAGTTACGATAGTGAGCAGTTCTTC.

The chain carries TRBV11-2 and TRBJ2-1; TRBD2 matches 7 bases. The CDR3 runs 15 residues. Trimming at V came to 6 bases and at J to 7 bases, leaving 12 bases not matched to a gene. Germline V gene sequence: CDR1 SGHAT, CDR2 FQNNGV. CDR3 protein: CASSPIVGGGNEQFF. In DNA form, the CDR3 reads TGTGCCAGCAGTCCGATTGTGGGGGGGGGGAATGAGCAGTTCTTC.